The rows below give T cell receptor beta chains drawn from one sample of a study of T-cell reconstitution after alpha-beta-depleted transplantation in children. TCRdb fed the PCR reads into MiXCR, producing one record per CDR3 protein. The top ten hold about 30% of the sample, which has some 450,000 distinct CDR3 sequences, roughly 43% seen once. Sequenced here: PBMCs, sampled before TCRalphabeta/CD19-depleted stem cell transplant. The receptors here all came from a girl aged 2 to 10 with aplastic anemia, due to receive a stem cell transplant. Both conserved end residues are part of each CDR3. D genes are given only for firm matches. Clone size is given for some rows only: seen once, a few or many times, or a class if the clone is expanded.

TRBV20-1	.	TRBJ2-5	.	13	CSARKGGVETQYF	TGCAGTGCTAGAAAGGGTGGGGTGGAGACCCAGTACTTC
TRBV20-1	.	TRBJ1-5	.	14	CSASWVGPNQPQHF	TGCAGTGCTAGTTGGGTCGGTCCAAATCAGCCCCAGCATTTT
TRBV20-1	.	TRBJ2-7	.	14	CSAHTATGLGEQYF	TGCAGTGCTCATACTGCAACAGGACTGGGCGAGCAGTACTTC
TRBV20-1	many	TRBJ2-7	TRBD2	18	CSAPRTSGRTIPDYEQYF	TGCAGTGCCCCCAGGACTAGCGGGAGGACCATACCTGACTACGAGCAGTACTTC
TRBV20-1	few	TRBJ2-6	.	15	CSARLGNSGANVLTF	TGCAGTGCTAGACTAGGGAACTCTGGGGCCAACGTCCTGACTTTC
TRBV5-1	many	TRBJ2-1	TRBD2	17	CASSSTGTSGNYNEQFF	TGCGCCAGCAGCTCTACCGGGACTAGCGGGAACTACAATGAGCAGTTCTTC
TRBV27	few	TRBJ2-3	TRBD1	16	CASHLTRGPSTDTQYF	TGTGCCAGCCATCTCACCAGGGGGCCTAGCACAGATACGCAGTATTTT
TRBV12-3/TRBV12-4	few	TRBJ2-5	TRBD1	13	CASSQGGKETQYF	TGTGCCAGCAGTCAAGGGGGCAAGGAGACCCAGTACTTC
TRBV20-1	.	TRBJ1-1	.	14	CSARASWGNTEAFF	TGCAGTGCTAGAGCCTCTTGGGGGAACACTGAAGCTTTCTTT
TRBV12-3/TRBV12-4	many	TRBJ2-3	TRBD2	15	CASSPTSGRTDTQYF	TGTGCCAGCAGCCCTACTAGCGGGAGAACAGATACGCAGTATTTT
TRBV28	few	TRBJ1-4	.	15	CASRQGTATNEKLFF	TGTGCCAGCAGGCAGGGGACCGCAACTAATGAAAAACTGTTTTTT
TRBV6-1	.	TRBJ1-1	.	15	CASSRGQLEGAEAFF	TGTGCCAGCAGCAGGGGCCAACTAGAGGGCGCTGAAGCTTTCTTT
TRBV20-1	few	TRBJ1-5	TRBD1	14	CSARVDRGNQPQHF	TGCAGTGCTAGAGTAGACAGGGGCAATCAGCCCCAGCATTTT
TRBV10-1	few	TRBJ2-3	TRBD1	16	CASSESTRGFTDTQYF	TGCGCCAGCAGTGAGTCTACCAGGGGGTTCACAGATACGCAGTATTTT
TRBV25-1	.	TRBJ2-5	TRBD1	13	CASRQGAGGTQYF	TGTGCCAGCAGGCAGGGGGCCGGCGGGACCCAGTACTTC
TRBV15	.	TRBJ2-5	.	14	CATSREGSQETQYF	TGTGCCACCAGCAGAGAGGGAAGCCAAGAGACCCAGTACTTC
TRBV6-5	many	TRBJ2-3	.	16	CASSYSVPEASDTQYF	TGTGCCAGCAGTTACTCGGTGCCAGAAGCGTCAGATACGCAGTATTTT
TRBV11-2	.	TRBJ2-7	.	14	CASSLVGSRREQYF	TGTGCCAGCAGCTTAGTGGGGTCTAGGAGGGAGCAGTACTTC
TRBV5-1	.	TRBJ2-2	.	17	CASSQPSGRVRTGELFF	TGCGCCAGCAGCCAACCCTCGGGCAGGGTGCGGACCGGGGAGCTGTTTTTT
TRBV2	.	TRBJ2-3	.	16	CASSLGAASSTDTQYF	TGTGCCAGCAGTCTCGGCGCCGCCTCTAGCACAGATACGCAGTATTTT
TRBV7-9	many	TRBJ2-3	TRBD1	16	CASSLVGTGRTDTQYF	TGTGCCAGCAGCTTAGTCGGGACAGGGCGCACAGATACGCAGTATTTT
TRBV7-2	many	TRBJ2-3	.	16	CASSLGGYGPTDTQYF	TGTGCCAGCAGCTTAGGGGGGTACGGTCCCACAGATACGCAGTATTTT
TRBV20-1	many	TRBJ1-1	TRBD1	15	CSASDGDRGRTEAFF	TGCAGTGCTAGCGACGGTGACAGGGGTAGGACTGAAGCTTTCTTT
TRBV4-1	.	TRBJ1-1	.	16	CASCQPRGALNTEAFF	TGCGCCAGCTGCCAACCGCGTGGGGCCCTGAACACTGAAGCTTTCTTT
TRBV2	few	TRBJ1-5	TRBD1	13	CASRDVGQETQHF	TGTGCCAGCAGAGACGTCGGACAGGAGACCCAGCATTTT
TRBV5-1	.	TRBJ2-6	.	16	CASSLGDGSGANVLTF	TGCGCCAGCAGCTTGGGGGACGGCTCTGGGGCCAACGTCCTGACTTTC
TRBV5-6	.	TRBJ2-7	.	16	CASSFRGSPSIYEQYF	TGTGCCAGCAGTTTCAGGGGCTCCCCCTCAATCTACGAGCAGTACTTC
TRBV12-3/TRBV12-4	many	TRBJ2-5	.	16	CASSSSGTGTFETQYF	TGTGCCAGCAGTTCATCCGGGACGGGTACGTTTGAGACCCAGTACTTC
TRBV5-1	many	TRBJ1-2	.	15	CASSLQSGDLYGYTF	TGCGCCAGCAGCCTGCAATCGGGGGACCTCTATGGCTACACCTTC
TRBV3-1	.	TRBJ2-2	.	14	CASTLQGTTGELFF	TGTGCCAGCACCCTACAGGGTACGACCGGGGAGCTGTTTTTT